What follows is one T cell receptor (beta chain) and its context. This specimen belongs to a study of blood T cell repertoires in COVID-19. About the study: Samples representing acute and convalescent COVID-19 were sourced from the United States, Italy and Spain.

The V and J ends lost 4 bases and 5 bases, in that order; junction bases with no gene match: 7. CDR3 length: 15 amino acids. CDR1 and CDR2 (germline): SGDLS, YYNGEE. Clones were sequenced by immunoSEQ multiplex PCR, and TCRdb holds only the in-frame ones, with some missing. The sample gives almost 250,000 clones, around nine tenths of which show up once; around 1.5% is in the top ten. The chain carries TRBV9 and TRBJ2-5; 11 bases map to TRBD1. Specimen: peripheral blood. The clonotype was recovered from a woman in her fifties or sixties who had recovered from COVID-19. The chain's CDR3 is CASSFGTGGRETQYF. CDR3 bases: TGTGCCAGCAGCTTTGGGACAGGGGGGAGGGAGACCCAGTACTTC. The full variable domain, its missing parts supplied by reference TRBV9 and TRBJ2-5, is DSGVTQTPKHLITATGQRVTLRCSPRSGDLSVYWYQQSLDQGLQFLIQYYNGEERAKGNILERFSAQQFPDLHSELNLSSLELGDSALYFCASSFGTGGRETQYFGPGTRLLVL.